This record concerns one T cell receptor beta chain sequence. At least ten counts were recorded for this clone. No antigen is known for it. No much larger clone exists at a distance of one base, and base qualities are not known. The data were obtained in a study of blood T cell repertoires in COVID-19 (dated by TCRdb to the early 2020s). Some background on the complete study: Collaborator samples came from the United States, Italy and Spain and covered acute and convalescent phases of COVID-19. The material from the prospective study consisted of cDNA or gDNA derived from T cells, B-cell-depleted T cells, or PBMCs. The dataset comprised deeply sampled blood TCRbeta repertoires from subjects exposed to, actively infected with, or recovered from COVID-19. The repertoires were made available in a free public database intended to serve as a resource for research on the immune response to SARS-CoV-2. The samples were drawn from the first 160 participants of the ongoing ImmuneRACE study and from about 1,200 subjects provided by 6 global collaborators. The sample metadata nearly always contained a de-identified subject ID, COVID-19 status, age in years and sex. Where HLA class I and class II types were available, the types were taken from metadata supplied by the sample provider, not from assay-based typing.

Overall results and qualifications from the work: The amount of clinical and demographic metadata varied by source and participant and was provided uncurated.

One collaborating source in Seattle enrolled patients during active infection and followed them longitudinally through the course of disease. Collaborating institutions collected whole blood in K2EDTA tubes following their own protocols. Collaborator samples were shipped for TCRbeta analysis as frozen whole blood, isolated PBMCs, or DNA extracted from either sample type. Cut back by 0 bases and 9 bases, the V and J ends lie 6 bases apart. Spanning cysteine to phenylalanine, the CDR3 consists of 13 amino acids. The read is trimmed to its CDR3 DNA, 39 bases read in frame from base 1. The immunoSEQ Assay, a bias-controlled multiplex PCR, was used to amplify TCRbeta CDR3 regions from genomic DNA. In the authors' own workflow: The number of nucleated cells in each sample was estimated from the amplification of reference gene primers within the assay. Sequence reads were collapsed and filtered to measure the absolute abundance of every unique TCRbeta CDR3 rearrangement. For each sample, productive Simpson clonality was calculated as the square root of Simpson's diversity index over productive rearrangements. TCRdb obtained this table from immuneACCESS and retained in-frame rearrangements with V and J assigned. These tables miss some clones; where compared with another copy, unresolved V genes account for less than half of the shortfall, and the remainder is unexplained. From that table come the V and J calls and clone size; the DNA was used to work out D and trimming. In this sample the table shows 100,000 to 150,000 clones, 75% to 90% of which occur a single time. About 4.4% of the sample is in the top ten clones.

This clonotype originated in a man aged 55-75 years with COVID-19, enrolled during active disease. This receptor chain uses TRBV12-3 or TRBV12-4 and TRBJ1-6, with the D gene uncertain. The sample was peripheral blood. The CDR3 is CASSLATGSPLHF. The DNA sequence is TGTGCCAGCAGTTTAGCCACCGGTTCACCCCTCCACTTT.